This is a list of T cell receptor beta chains from one sample in a study of blood T cell repertoires in COVID-19. TCRdb's copy holds only in-frame clones and misses some; the assay was immunoSEQ multiplex PCR. The data contain some 200,000 clones, around 91% of them seen just once; the ten biggest clones take up around 4.8%. What was sequenced was peripheral blood. The receptors derive from a woman aged 40 to 50 with acute or convalescent COVID-19. Both conserved end residues are trimmed from each CDR3. Each record gives: clone size, V gene, J gene, CDR3 protein. A clone size is listed for some rows: how often the clone was seen (once, few, many), or a class if it is expanded.

clone size: -
V gene: TRBV6-5
J gene: TRBJ1-1
CDR3 protein: ASSYSGGPAPEAF

clone size: -
V gene: TRBV19
J gene: TRBJ1-5
CDR3 protein: ATSQGRLSRGNQPQH

clone size: -
V gene: TRBV4-1
J gene: TRBJ1-2
CDR3 protein: ASSQDRGRGNGYT

clone size: -
V gene: TRBV10-2
J gene: TRBJ1-1
CDR3 protein: ASRGQVTEAF

clone size: once
V gene: TRBV12-5
J gene: TRBJ1-1
CDR3 protein: ASGALGGAEAF

clone size: once
V gene: TRBV15
J gene: TRBJ2-2
CDR3 protein: ATSSHRGELF

clone size: -
V gene: TRBV6-5
J gene: TRBJ1-1
CDR3 protein: ASSYSGQGDTEAF

clone size: -
V gene: TRBV19
J gene: TRBJ2-5
CDR3 protein: ASKSQIYETQY

clone size: -
V gene: TRBV5-1
J gene: TRBJ2-3
CDR3 protein: ASSFGDRTDTQY

clone size: -
V gene: TRBV11-3
J gene: TRBJ2-1
CDR3 protein: ASSLTSWGQQF

clone size: -
V gene: TRBV18
J gene: TRBJ1-3
CDR3 protein: ASSPQDSSGNTIY

clone size: -
V gene: TRBV5-5
J gene: TRBJ2-5
CDR3 protein: ASSLAPGEETQY